The TCR beta chain described here comes from a study of T cell responses to AZD1222 COVID-19 vaccine. Generated by immunoSEQ multiplex PCR, the TCRdb table keeps only in-frame clones and is missing some. The sample yields under 70,000 clones, around 80% seen once. This clone appeared once. The junction differs from germline at one of its ends, possibly a read error. This sequence originates from an adult who received the AZD1222 COVID-19 vaccine. The sample here was peripheral blood, taken 28 days after the second AZD1222 dose.

CDR3 in amino acids: CASSLDGTARVWPQHF. CDR3 bases: TGTGCCAGCAGTTTAGACGGGACAGCCAGGGTTTGGCCCCAGCATTTT. The chain has TRBV7-8 and TRBJ1-5, with TRBD1 identical over 7 bases. Germline V gene lookup returns CDR1 SGHVS and CDR2 FQNEAQ. CDR3 length equals 16 residues.